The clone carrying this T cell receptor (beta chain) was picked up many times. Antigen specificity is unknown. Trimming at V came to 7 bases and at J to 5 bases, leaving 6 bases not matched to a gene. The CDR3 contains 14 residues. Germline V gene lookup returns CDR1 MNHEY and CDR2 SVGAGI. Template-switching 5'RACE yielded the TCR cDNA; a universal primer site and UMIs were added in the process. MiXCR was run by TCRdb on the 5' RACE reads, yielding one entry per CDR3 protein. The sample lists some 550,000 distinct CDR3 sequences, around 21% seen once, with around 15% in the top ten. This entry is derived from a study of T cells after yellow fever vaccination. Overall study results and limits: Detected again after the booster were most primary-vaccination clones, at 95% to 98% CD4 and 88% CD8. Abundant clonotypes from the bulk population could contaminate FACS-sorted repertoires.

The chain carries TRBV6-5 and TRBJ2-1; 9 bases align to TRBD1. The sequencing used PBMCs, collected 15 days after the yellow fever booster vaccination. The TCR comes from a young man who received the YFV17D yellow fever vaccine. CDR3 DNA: TGTGCCAGCAACCGGGACAGGGTTAACAATGAGCAGTTCTTC. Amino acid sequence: CASNRDRVNNEQFF.